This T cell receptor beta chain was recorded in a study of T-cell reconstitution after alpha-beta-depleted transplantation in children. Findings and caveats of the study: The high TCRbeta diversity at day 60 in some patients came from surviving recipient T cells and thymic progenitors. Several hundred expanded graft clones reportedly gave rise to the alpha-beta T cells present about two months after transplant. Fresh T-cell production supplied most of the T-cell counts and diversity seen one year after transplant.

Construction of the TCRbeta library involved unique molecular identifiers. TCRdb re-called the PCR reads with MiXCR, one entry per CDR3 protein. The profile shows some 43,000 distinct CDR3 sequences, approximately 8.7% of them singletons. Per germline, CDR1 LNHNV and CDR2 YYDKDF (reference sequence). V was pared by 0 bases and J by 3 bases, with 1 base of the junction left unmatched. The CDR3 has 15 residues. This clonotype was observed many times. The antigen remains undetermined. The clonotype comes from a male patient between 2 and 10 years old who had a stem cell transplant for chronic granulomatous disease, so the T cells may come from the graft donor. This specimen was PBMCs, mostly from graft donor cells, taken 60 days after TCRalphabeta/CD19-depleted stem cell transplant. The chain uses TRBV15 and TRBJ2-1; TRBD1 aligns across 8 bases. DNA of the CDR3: TGTGCCACCAGCAGAGATACAGGGGGCTACAATGAGCAGTTCTTC. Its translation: CATSRDTGGYNEQFF.